This T cell receptor (beta chain) was observed in a study of blood T cells in healthy people across ages (dated by TCRdb to the mid-2010s). Broadly, across the study: Template switching captured roughly one uniquely barcoded TCR beta cDNA molecule per two T cells in model experiments. Using deep sequencing normalized with unique cDNA molecular identifiers, the study measured how TCR beta repertoire diversity changes with age. Four age groups were formed from the donors: young (average roughly 15 years), middle-aged (around 41), aged (around 62) and long-lived (82). Donors of different ages were randomly distributed across sequencing lanes to avoid experimental bias. Two additional independent replicas of 1 million unique cDNA reads from the same blood draw were analyzed for two donors (one aged 18 to 30 and one aged 80 or older). On the study overall, not on this receptor specifically: Bulk unsorted PBMC profiling prevented conclusive comparison of naive and antigen-experienced compartments. Because donor CMV infection status was unknown, age-related changes in expanded clonotypes were potentially confounded. Total diversity estimates from one million sequenced T cells were considered lower bounds and underestimates. Compared with the aged group, the long-lived group had more naive CD4+ T cells, fewer expanded clones and increased TCR diversity, a pattern suggesting age selection. There was a strong correlation between observed TCR beta diversity and the percentage of naive T cells measured by flow cytometry. Observed TCR beta diversity per million T cells fell roughly linearly with age, and a significant reduction was already apparent by age approximately 40.

To prepare the library, 5' RACE was applied. The listed sequencing device is Illumina HiSeq 2500. A second roughly 6 to 12 cycle PCR used a sample-barcoded 5' primer and a J-beta primer mix. A template-switch 5' adaptor carrying 12 random nucleotides introduced a unique molecular identifier onto each TCR beta cDNA molecule. At least 3 million CDR3-containing paired-end reads were obtained from each sample. The Mint cDNA synthesis kit, primed by a TRBC-specific oligonucleotide, was used to synthesize first-strand cDNA from all RNA. Following uracil-DNA glycosylase treatment, all cDNA underwent a first 18-cycle PCR with the universal primers M1SS and BC2_uni_R. As for the original processing: For normalization, 1 million high-quality reads were randomly selected from each sample, with every read carrying a distinct molecular identifier. Instead of being binned into consensus sequences, reads that shared molecular identifiers were thrown out. CDR3 identification, clonotype clustering and error correction used MiTCR with a Q25 quality threshold and the strictest error-elimination algorithm. A nonparametric unseen species model with Euler transformation was used to estimate lower-bound total TCR beta diversity. TCRdb trimmed the raw reads at Q25, called clones with MiXCR and kept productive beta chains. Here each entry gathers all rows of one CDR3 protein and keeps the most common genes and DNA. TCRdb, not the original authors, processed these V and J calls. Recorded for this sample are about 1.6 million distinct CDR3 sequences; roughly a third of them occurred a single time. The ten biggest clones cover about 10% of the sample.

The donors were some 39 Caucasian individuals from Russia, aged roughly 6 to 90 years, who were systemically healthy. Each donor gave approximately 9.3 milliliters of peripheral blood, collected into EDTA-treated Vacutainer tubes. Ficoll-Paque density-gradient centrifugation was used to isolate PBMCs, with at least 6.5 million per sample. Trizol reagent was used to extract total RNA from the PBMCs, yielding at least 6 micrograms per sample. The percentages of naive CD45RAhigh/CD27high T cells were determined by flow cytometry on a PBMC aliquot from every donor. Deletion took 0 bases off V and 7 bases off J, with a span of 17 bases between the germline ends. Its CDR3 holds 15 amino acids, cysteine through phenylalanine. Only the CDR3 DNA is retained, 45 bases long and in frame from the first base. In the germline V gene, CDR1 corresponds to SGHRS and CDR2 to YFSETQ. This clonotype has only a few counts. Which antigen it targets is not known. A much more abundant neighbour one base away suggests this may be a read error.

Sample: blood. The TCR was taken from a woman in her twenties or thirties in good health. This sequence uses TRBV5-1 and TRBJ2-7; TRBD2 could be the D gene, as 7 bases match. CDR3 loop: CASSLGGGSYNEQYF. The nucleotides read TGCGCCAGCAGCTTGGGGGGGGGCTCGTACAATGAGCAGTACTTC.